These 8 T cell receptor beta chains originate from one sample sequenced in a study of blood T cells in healthy people across ages. It was with a sample-barcoded 5' primer and a J-beta primer mix that a second PCR of about 7 to 12 cycles was run. Via MiXCR, TCRdb re-called the 5' RACE reads, giving one row per CDR3 protein. The data show under 1,100,000 distinct CDR3 sequences, with about 23% seen just once and about 0.69% held by the top ten. These same records also appear under a second study, on T cells of mothers and their children.

What was sequenced was blood. These receptors were taken from a girl aged 2-9 years in good health.

V is TRBV12-3 or TRBV12-4 and J is TRBJ2-3; D not resolved. Trimming shortened V by 5 bases and J by 4 bases, and 13 bases separated the two germline ends. The CDR3 has 14 amino acids. The CDR3 DNA is TGTGCCAGCAGTCCCAGGTTAAGAGCAGATACGCAGTATTTT. It yields the protein CASSPRLRADTQYF.

The V and J genes are TRBV3-1 and TRBJ2-6, with no clear D. The V end lost 2 bases, the J end lost 4 bases, and 12 bases lay between the germline ends. Germline V lookup: CDR1 LGHDT, CDR2 YNNKEL (reference sequence). The CDR3 sequence is 16 residues long. The CDR3 bases are TGTGCCAGCAGCCAAATCGCGGCATTCGGGGCCAACGTCCTGACTTTC. Amino acid sequence: CASSQIAAFGANVLTF.

In this sample, this clonotype turned up a few times. This chain joins TRBV7-9 and TRBJ2-5; D remains unclear. Germline lookup yields CDR1 SEHNR and CDR2 FQNEAQ (reference sequence). V was pared by 5 bases and J by 5 bases, with 15 bases between. The CDR3 has 14 residues. The CDR3: CASSVTVGGETQYF. CDR3 in DNA: TGTGCCAGCAGCGTCACGGTTGGTGGGGAGACCCAGTACTTC.

The rearrangement uses TRBV7-9 and TRBJ1-5; D perhaps matches TRBD1 (5 bases). Trimming took off 4 bases at V and 0 bases at J, with 10 bases between the two ends. The CDR3 loop spans 15 amino acids. CDR1 is SEHNR and CDR2 is FQNEAQ in the germline V gene (reference sequence). The CDR3 sequence: CASSSDSDSNQPQHF. The CDR3 DNA reads as TGTGCCAGCAGCTCCGACAGCGATAGCAATCAGCCCCAGCATTTT.

V and J are TRBV12-3 or TRBV12-4 and TRBJ1-1; TRBD1 matches at 8 bases. The CDR3 has 15 amino acids. J gave up 3 bases and V 8 bases, and 11 bases lay outside the gene matches. This CDR3 reads CASASGRTGYTEAFF. The CDR3 DNA is TGTGCCAGCGCGTCAGGAAGGACAGGGTACACTGAAGCTTTCTTT.

This clonotype was seen only a few times. The chain has TRBV28 and TRBJ2-7; D perhaps matches TRBD2 (5 bases). Trimming pared 2 bases from V and 0 bases from J, leaving 14 bases between. This CDR3 region has 16 residues. CDR1 MDHEN and CDR2 SYDVKM come from the germline V gene. The CDR3: CASSLDGRVFSYEQYF. CDR3 nucleotides: TGTGCCAGCAGTTTAGACGGGCGGGTCTTCTCCTACGAGCAGTACTTC.

This clonotype has only a few counts. The rearrangement uses TRBV28 and TRBJ2-4, with D possibly matching TRBD2 (5 bases). Germline CDR1 and CDR2: MDHEN and SYDVKM. V lost 2 bases and J 5 bases, leaving 10 bases between the germline ends. The CDR3 is 14 amino acids. The CDR3 protein is CASSLRGFQNIQYF. The CDR3 DNA follows: TGTGCCAGCAGTTTACGGGGTTTTCAAAACATTCAGTACTTC.

This chain joins TRBV24-1 and TRBJ2-2; TRBD2 agrees at 7 bases. The germline CDR1 and CDR2 sequences are KGHDR and SFDVKD. V shed 3 bases, J shed 3 bases, and the junction held 6 bases outside the gene matches. There are 16 residues in the CDR3. CDR3 in amino acids: CATSDPAAGDTGELFF. The CDR3 DNA sequence: TGTGCCACCAGTGATCCGGCGGCGGGAGACACCGGGGAGCTGTTTTTT.